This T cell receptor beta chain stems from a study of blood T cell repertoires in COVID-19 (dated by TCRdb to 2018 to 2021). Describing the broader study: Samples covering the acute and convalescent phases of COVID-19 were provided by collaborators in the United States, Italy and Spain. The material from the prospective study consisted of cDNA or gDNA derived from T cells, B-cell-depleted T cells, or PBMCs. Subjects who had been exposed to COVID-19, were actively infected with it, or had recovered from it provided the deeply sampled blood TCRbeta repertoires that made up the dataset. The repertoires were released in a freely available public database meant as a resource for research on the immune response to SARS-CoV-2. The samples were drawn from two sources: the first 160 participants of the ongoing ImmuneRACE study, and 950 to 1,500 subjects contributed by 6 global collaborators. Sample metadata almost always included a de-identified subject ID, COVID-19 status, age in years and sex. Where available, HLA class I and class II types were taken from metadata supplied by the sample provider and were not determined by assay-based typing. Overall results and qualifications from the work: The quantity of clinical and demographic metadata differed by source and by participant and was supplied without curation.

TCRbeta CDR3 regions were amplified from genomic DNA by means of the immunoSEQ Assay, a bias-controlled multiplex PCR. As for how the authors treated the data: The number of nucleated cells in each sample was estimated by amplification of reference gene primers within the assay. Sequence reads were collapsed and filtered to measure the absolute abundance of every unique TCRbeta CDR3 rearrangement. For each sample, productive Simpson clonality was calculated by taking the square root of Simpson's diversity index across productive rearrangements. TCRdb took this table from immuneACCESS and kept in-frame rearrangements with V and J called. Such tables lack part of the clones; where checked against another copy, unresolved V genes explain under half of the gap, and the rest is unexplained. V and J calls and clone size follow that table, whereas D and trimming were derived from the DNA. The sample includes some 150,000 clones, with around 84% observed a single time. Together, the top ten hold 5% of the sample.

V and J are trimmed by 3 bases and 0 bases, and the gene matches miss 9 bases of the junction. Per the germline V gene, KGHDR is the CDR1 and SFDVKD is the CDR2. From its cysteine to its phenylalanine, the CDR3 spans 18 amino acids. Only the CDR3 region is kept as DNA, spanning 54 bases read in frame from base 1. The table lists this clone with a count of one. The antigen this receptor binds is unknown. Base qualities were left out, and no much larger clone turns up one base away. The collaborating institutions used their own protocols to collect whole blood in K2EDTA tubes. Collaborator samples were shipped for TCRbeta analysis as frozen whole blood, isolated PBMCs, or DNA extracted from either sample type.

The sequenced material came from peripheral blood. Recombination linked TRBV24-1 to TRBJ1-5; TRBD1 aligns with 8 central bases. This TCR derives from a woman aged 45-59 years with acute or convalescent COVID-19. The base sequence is TGTGCCACCAGTGATAACGCGACAGGGGAATATAGCAATCAGCCCCAGCATTTT. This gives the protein CATSDNATGEYSNQPQHF.